Sequencing of this T cell receptor beta chain was carried out in a study of T cells in Graves' hyperthyroidism and ophthalmopathy. Findings and caveats of the study: Clonotypes that were expanded in thyroid above 0.001 mostly appeared in blood too. Ophthalmopathy was model-predicted a median about 7.1 months pre-onset.

RNA transcripts provided the source from which TCR beta CDR3 regions were amplified. A first-round RT-PCR of the TCR CDR3 used the HTBI primer set. Each CDR3 protein gets one entry after TCRdb re-called the multiplex PCR reads with MiXCR. The sample shows 620,000 or so distinct CDR3 sequences, roughly 14% of them seen only once. Turning to this clonotype: The antigen remains unidentified.

The germline V and J ends were trimmed by 5 bases and 0 bases, with 17 bases remaining between them. The CDR3 loop spans 17 amino acids. CDR1 is LNHDA, CDR2 SQIVND, per germline (reference sequence). This chain links TRBV19 with TRBJ1-5; no definite D call. Sequenced input: blood. This clonotype was sampled from a woman aged 50 to 60 with Graves' ophthalmopathy. DNA for the CDR3: TGTGCCAGTAGTTCTCGAGTGGGCAGAAATAGCAATCAGCCCCAGCATTTT. The encoded protein is CASSSRVGRNSNQPQHF.